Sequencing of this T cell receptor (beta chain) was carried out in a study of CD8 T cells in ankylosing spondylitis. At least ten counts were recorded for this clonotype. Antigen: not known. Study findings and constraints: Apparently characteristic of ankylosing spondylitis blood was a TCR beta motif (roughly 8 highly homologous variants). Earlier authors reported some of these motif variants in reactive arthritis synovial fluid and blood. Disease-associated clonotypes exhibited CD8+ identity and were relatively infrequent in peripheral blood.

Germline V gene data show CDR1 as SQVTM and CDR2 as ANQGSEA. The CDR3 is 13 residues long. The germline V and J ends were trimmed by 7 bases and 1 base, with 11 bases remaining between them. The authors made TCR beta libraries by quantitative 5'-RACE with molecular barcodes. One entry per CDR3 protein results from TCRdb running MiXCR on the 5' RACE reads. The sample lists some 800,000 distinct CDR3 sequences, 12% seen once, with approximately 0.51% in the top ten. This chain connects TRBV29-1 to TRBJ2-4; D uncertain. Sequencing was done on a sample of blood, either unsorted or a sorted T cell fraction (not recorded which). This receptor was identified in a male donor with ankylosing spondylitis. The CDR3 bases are TGCAGCGGAATTATGATGGCCAAAAACATTCAGTACTTC. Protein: CSGIMMAKNIQYF.